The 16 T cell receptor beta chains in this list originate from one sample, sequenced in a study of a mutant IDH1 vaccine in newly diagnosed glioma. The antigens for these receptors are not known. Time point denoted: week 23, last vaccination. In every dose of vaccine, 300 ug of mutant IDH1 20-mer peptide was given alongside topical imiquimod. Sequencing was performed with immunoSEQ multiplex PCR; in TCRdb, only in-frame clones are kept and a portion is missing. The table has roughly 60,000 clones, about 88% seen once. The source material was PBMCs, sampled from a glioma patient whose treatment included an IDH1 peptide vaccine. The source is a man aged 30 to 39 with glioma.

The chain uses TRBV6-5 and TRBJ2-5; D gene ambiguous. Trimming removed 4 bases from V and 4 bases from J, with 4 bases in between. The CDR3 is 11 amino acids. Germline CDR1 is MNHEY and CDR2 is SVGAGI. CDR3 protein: CASSFLETQYF. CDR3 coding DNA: TGTGCCAGCAGTTTTCTAGAGACCCAGTACTTC.

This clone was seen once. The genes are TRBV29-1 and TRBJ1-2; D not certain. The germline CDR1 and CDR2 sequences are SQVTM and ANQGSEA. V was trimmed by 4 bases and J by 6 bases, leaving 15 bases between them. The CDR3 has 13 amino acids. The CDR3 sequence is CSVVPSSGNGYTF. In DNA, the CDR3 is TGCAGCGTTGTGCCGTCTTCGGGGAATGGCTACACCTTC.

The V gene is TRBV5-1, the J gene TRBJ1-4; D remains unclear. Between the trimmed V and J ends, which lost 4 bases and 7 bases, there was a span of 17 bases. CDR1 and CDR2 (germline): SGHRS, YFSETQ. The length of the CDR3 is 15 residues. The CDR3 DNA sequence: TGCGCCAGCAGCCAGAGACCCGGGAACGTTGAAAAACTGTTTTTT. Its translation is CASSQRPGNVEKLFF.

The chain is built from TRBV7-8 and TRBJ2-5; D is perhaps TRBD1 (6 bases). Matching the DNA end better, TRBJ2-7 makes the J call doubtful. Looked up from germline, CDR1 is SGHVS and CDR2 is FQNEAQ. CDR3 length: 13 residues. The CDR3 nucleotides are TGTGCCAGCAGCTTAGGACAGGTCTACGAGCAGTACTTC. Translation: CASSLGQVYEQYF.

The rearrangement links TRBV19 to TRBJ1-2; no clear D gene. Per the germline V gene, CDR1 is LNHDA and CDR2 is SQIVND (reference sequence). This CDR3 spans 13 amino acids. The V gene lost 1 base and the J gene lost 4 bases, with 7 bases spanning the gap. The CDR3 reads CASSIVGSYGYTF. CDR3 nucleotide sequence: TGTGCCAGTAGTATAGTCGGCAGCTATGGCTACACCTTC.

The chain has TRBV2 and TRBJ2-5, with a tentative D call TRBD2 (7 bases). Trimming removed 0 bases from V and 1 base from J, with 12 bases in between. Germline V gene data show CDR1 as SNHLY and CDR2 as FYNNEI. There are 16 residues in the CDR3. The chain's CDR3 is CASSEALRGGQETQYF. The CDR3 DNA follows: TGTGCCAGCAGTGAAGCTCTTAGGGGGGGCCAAGAGACCCAGTACTTC.

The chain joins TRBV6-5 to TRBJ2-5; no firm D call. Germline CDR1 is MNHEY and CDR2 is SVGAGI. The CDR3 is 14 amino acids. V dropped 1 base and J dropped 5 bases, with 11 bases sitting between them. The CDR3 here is CASSYLGPTETQYF. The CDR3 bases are TGTGCCAGCAGTTACTTGGGCCCGACGGAGACCCAGTACTTC.

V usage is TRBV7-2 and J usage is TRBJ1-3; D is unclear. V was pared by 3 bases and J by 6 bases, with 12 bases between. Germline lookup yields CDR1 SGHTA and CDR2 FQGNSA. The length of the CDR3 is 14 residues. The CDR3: CASSFAGRANTIYF. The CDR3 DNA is TGTGCCAGCAGCTTCGCCGGTCGAGCAAACACCATATATTTT.

Here the CDR3 DNA reads TGTGCCAGCAGTGCACCCGGGACAGGGAAAGAGACCCAGTACTTC. Translated, it gives CASSAPGTGKETQYF. J is TRBJ2-5 and V is TRBV28; 9 positions agree with TRBD1. Trimming took 5 bases from V and 3 from J; bases not matched to a gene: 7. The CDR3 has 15 amino acids. Germline loops: CDR1 MDHEN, CDR2 SYDVKM.

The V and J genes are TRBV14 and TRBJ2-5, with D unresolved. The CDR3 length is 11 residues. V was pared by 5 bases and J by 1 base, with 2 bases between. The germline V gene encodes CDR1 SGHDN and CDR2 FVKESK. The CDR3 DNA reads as TGTGCCAGCAGCTCCCAAGAGACCCAGTACTTC. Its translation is CASSSQETQYF.

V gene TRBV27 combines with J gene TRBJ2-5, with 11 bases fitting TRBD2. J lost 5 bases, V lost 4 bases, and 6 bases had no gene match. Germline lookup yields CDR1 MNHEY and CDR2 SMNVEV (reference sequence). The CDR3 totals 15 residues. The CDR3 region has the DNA TGTGCCAGCAGTTCTGGGACTAGCGGATGGGAGACCCAGTACTTC. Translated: CASSSGTSGWETQYF.

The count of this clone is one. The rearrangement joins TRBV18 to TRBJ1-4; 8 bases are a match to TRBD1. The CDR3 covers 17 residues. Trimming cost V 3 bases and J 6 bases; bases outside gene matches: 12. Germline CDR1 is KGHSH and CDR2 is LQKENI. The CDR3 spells CASSPLNWTGKDEKLFF. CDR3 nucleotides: TGTGCCAGCTCACCCCTGAACTGGACAGGGAAAGATGAAAAACTGTTTTTT.

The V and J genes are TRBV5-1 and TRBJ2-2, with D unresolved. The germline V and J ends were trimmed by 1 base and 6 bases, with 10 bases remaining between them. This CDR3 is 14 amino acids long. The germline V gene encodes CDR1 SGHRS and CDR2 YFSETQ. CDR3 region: CASSLTVKPGELFF. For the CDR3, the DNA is TGCGCCAGCAGCTTGACAGTAAAACCCGGGGAGCTGTTTTTT.

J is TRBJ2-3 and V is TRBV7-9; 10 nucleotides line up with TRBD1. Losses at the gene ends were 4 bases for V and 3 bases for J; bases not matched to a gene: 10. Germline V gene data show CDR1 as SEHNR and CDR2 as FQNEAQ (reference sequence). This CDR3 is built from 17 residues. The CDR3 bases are TGTGCCAGCAGCTCCCCCTGGGAGGGACAGGGGACAGATACGCAGTATTTT. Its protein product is CASSSPWEGQGTDTQYF.

In DNA form, the CDR3 reads TGTGCCAGCAGCCCTACGAAGGCTAGTGGCAATGAGCAGTTCTTC. This translates into CASSPTKASGNEQFF. The V gene is TRBV7-8, the J gene TRBJ2-1; D remains unclear. Per the germline V gene, CDR1 is SGHVS and CDR2 is FQNEAQ. The CDR3 extends over 15 amino acids. Between the trimmed V and J ends, which lost 5 bases and 6 bases, there was a span of 17 bases.

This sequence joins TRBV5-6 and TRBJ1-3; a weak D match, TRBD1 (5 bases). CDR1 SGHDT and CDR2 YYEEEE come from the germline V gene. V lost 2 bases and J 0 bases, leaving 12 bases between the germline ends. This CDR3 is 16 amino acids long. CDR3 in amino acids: CASSLRGRTSGNTIYF. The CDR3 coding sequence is TGTGCCAGCAGCTTACGGGGACGGACCTCTGGAAACACCATATATTTT.